This T cell receptor beta chain was recorded in a study of T cells after somatic rescue of genetic block. Sequencing was performed with immunoSEQ multiplex PCR; in TCRdb, only in-frame clones are kept and a portion is missing. The table records some 74,000 clones, just over 90% of them present only once. This TCR came from a man aged 25-45 years. Sequenced: peripheral blood mononuclear cells (PBMCs).

CDR3: CASSLERGRYNEQFF. CDR3 nucleotide sequence: TGTGCCAGCAGCTTAGAGCGGGGGCGCTACAATGAGCAGTTCTTC. The chain joins TRBV11-2 to TRBJ2-1; perhaps TRBD2 as D (7 bases). The CDR3 has 15 residues. Per the germline V gene, CDR1 is SGHAT and CDR2 is FQNNGV. Trimming removed 0 bases at V and 3 bases at J, with 9 bases between.